The 29 T cell receptor beta chains listed next were all sequenced from one sample in a study of T cells in Graves' hyperthyroidism and ophthalmopathy. There were TCR beta CDR3 regions amplified from RNA transcripts. Initially, a first-round RT-PCR of the TCR CDR3 employed the HTBI primer set. TCRdb fed the multiplex PCR reads into MiXCR, producing one record per CDR3 protein. This sample has a few hundred thousand distinct CDR3 sequences, with more than 15% found just once. The sequenced sample was blood. The receptors stem from a woman younger than 30 with Graves' hyperthyroidism.

At least ten counts were recorded for this clonotype. The V gene is TRBV3-1, the J gene TRBJ1-1, with D maybe TRBD1 (5 bases). V was clipped by 6 bases and J by 6 bases, with 17 bases between them. Germline CDR1 and CDR2: LGHDT and YNNKEL (reference sequence). The CDR3 is 14 residues long. The CDR3 DNA reads as TGTGCCAGCAGTATCGGCGGGGCCGATTCTGAAGCTTTCTTT. Encoded protein: CASSIGGADSEAFF.

This clonotype was picked up many times. This chain joins TRBV20-1 and TRBJ1-3, with a possible D match to TRBD1 (6 bases). V was clipped by 3 bases and J by 2 bases, with 11 bases between them. Germline loops: CDR1 DFQATT, CDR2 SNEGSKA (reference sequence). The CDR3 totals 14 residues. The CDR3 region has the DNA TGCAGTGCTAGCAAGGAGGGGGCTGGAAACACCATATATTTT. It codes for CSASKEGAGNTIYF.

Many counts were recorded for this clonotype. The chain couples TRBV12-3 or TRBV12-4 to TRBJ2-1; 7 nucleotides align to TRBD2. V lost 2 bases to trimming and J lost 4 bases; unmatched junction nucleotides: 2. The CDR3 is 14 residues long. The CDR3: CASSLQGGYNEQFF. CDR3 in DNA: TGTGCCAGCAGTTTACAGGGAGGGTACAATGAGCAGTTCTTC.

About this clonotype: The conserved phenylalanine or tryptophan is not found at the CDR3 terminus, so this likely reflects a read error. V and J are TRBV28 and TRBJ2-1, with 10 nucleotides matching TRBD1. Germline V gene lookup returns CDR1 MDHEN and CDR2 SYDVKM. V trimming: 5 bases; J trimming: 3 bases; junction bases outside the gene matches: 16. This CDR3 contains 19 residues. In DNA form, the CDR3 reads TGTGCCAGCAGTCCTGACTCGGGACAGGGGATAGCCGACTACAATGAGCAGTTCCTC. Encoded protein: CASSPDSGQGIADYNEQFL.

The CDR3 nucleotides read TGTGCCAGCAGCGTAGGACTAGCGGGATTGGATGAGCAGTTCTTC. Amino acids: CASSVGLAGLDEQFF. The chain has TRBV9 and TRBJ2-1, with TRBD2 matching over 11 bases. Germline CDR1 reads SGDLS; CDR2 reads YYNGEE. Trimming at V came to 0 bases and at J to 8 bases, leaving 4 bases not matched to a gene. There are 15 residues in the CDR3.

This clonotype was recorded many times. The rearrangement joins TRBV7-2 to TRBJ1-5; D possibly corresponds to TRBD1 (6 bases). The CDR3 runs 18 residues. The V gene lost 1 base and the J gene lost 1 base, with 17 bases spanning the gap. The germline V gene has CDR1 SGHTA and CDR2 FQGNSA. This chain's CDR3 is CASSLEGVKGWSNQPQHF. The CDR3 DNA follows: TGTGCCAGCAGCTTAGAGGGGGTCAAAGGGTGGAGCAATCAGCCCCAGCATTTT.

The chain uses TRBV11-3 and TRBJ2-2, with TRBD1 matching 9 bases. Germline CDR1 SGHNT, CDR2 YENEEA. Losses at the gene ends were 3 bases for V and 6 bases for J; bases not matched to a gene: 5. This CDR3 is 15 amino acids long. CDR3 nucleotides: TGTGCCAGCAGCTTGGGACAGGGTATGGCCGGGGAGCTGTTTTTT. Translated: CASSLGQGMAGELFF.

In this sample, this clonotype turned up many times. The junction does not match germline at one end; this may be a read error. V and J are TRBV11-2 and TRBJ2-7, with D uncertain. CDR3 length equals 12 residues. In germline, CDR1 is SGHAT, CDR2 FQNNGV. CDR3 residues: CASSIDLYEQYF. DNA of the CDR3: TGTGCCAGCAGCATAGACCTCTACGAGCAGTACTTC.

In this sample, this clonotype turned up many times. The chain is built from TRBV12-3 or TRBV12-4 and TRBJ2-5, with 14 bases matching TRBD2. The CDR3 is 16 amino acids. The ends lost 7 bases at V and 2 bases at J; junction bases unmatched: 6. CDR3: CASTRGLAGAQETQYF. The CDR3 DNA is TGTGCCAGCACCAGGGGACTAGCGGGGGCTCAAGAGACCCAGTACTTC.

This clonotype has just a few counts. The CDR3 here is CASTLRDTQYF. CDR3 coding DNA: TGTGCCAGCACCTTAAGAGATACGCAGTATTTT. The chain recombines TRBV12-3 or TRBV12-4 with TRBJ2-3; no clear D gene. The CDR3 runs to 11 residues. Trimming took 7 bases from V and 5 from J, leaving 7 bases between them.

This rearrangement joins TRBV6-1 to TRBJ2-1, with 7 bases identical to TRBD1. The length of the CDR3 is 12 residues. The germline gives CDR1 MNHNS, CDR2 SASEGT. With 6 bases clipped from V and 10 bases from J, the junction kept 6 bases outside the gene matches. In DNA form, the CDR3 reads TGTGCCAGCAGCAAGACAGGGAACGAGCAGTTCTTC. Its translation is CASSKTGNEQFF.

This clonotype was detected ten times or more. The chain employs TRBV12-3 or TRBV12-4 and TRBJ2-1; 10 bases agree with TRBD2. This CDR3 contains 14 residues. V lost 3 bases, J lost 8 bases, and 4 bases stayed unmatched. CDR3 protein: CASSFASGSDEQFF. The CDR3 DNA follows: TGTGCCAGCAGTTTCGCTAGCGGGAGTGATGAGCAGTTCTTC.

A word on this clonotype: A much bigger clone sits one base away, suggesting this may be a read error. J is TRBJ2-1 and V is TRBV28; 12 bases fit TRBD2. This CDR3 contains 14 residues. Germline-derived CDR1 and CDR2 are MDHEN and SYDVKM. The CDR3 region has the DNA TGTACCAGCATACTAGCGGGGGGTAAGGGTGAGCAGTTCTTC. Amino acids: CTSILAGGKGEQFF.

This clonotype was counted at least ten times. The chain joins TRBV27 to TRBJ1-2, with 7 bases fitting TRBD1. Unmatched junction bases numbered 13, after V lost 2 bases and J lost 4 bases. The CDR3 loop spans 17 amino acids. Germline CDR1 is MNHEY and CDR2 is SMNVEV (reference sequence). The CDR3 is CASSLAVGTASLYGYTF. CDR3 nucleotide sequence: TGTGCCAGCAGTTTAGCCGTAGGGACAGCCTCACTCTATGGCTACACCTTC.

V is TRBV27 and J is TRBJ2-2; D is unresolved. Germline CDR1 is MNHEY and CDR2 is SMNVEV (reference sequence). The CDR3 spans 13 residues. Trimming pared 3 bases from V and 3 bases from J, leaving 5 bases between. This chain's CDR3 is CASSFRYTGELFF. The CDR3 DNA reads as TGTGCCAGCAGTTTCCGGTACACCGGGGAGCTGTTTTTT.

This clonotype was counted at least ten times. The chain joins TRBV5-1 to TRBJ2-7; no firm D call. V lost 5 bases to trimming and J lost 0 bases, with 9 bases between them. Germline V gene sequence: CDR1 SGHRS, CDR2 YFSETQ. CDR3 size: 13 residues. The CDR3 DNA reads TGCGCCAGCAGAAGGCAGGACTCCTACGAGCAGTACTTC. The encoded protein is CASRRQDSYEQYF.

In its sample, this clonotype was seen many times. The CDR3 is CSARVGAINQPQHF. The CDR3 DNA reads as TGCAGTGCTAGGGTGGGTGCCATCAATCAGCCCCAGCATTTT. The chain employs TRBV20-1 and TRBJ1-5; D gene ambiguous. Deletions cut 3 bases from V and 3 bases from J, with 12 bases between. Germline CDR1 DFQATT, CDR2 SNEGSKA (reference sequence). The CDR3 totals 14 residues.

This chain uses TRBV7-8 with TRBJ2-7; the match to TRBD1 covers 7 bases. The germline CDR1 and CDR2 sequences are SGHVS and FQNEAQ. V lost 4 bases and J lost 2; bases outside the gene matches: 14. This CDR3 spans 17 amino acids. CDR3 sequence (DNA): TGTGCCAGCAGCTCTAGGGTTGGACAGGCGTCACCCTACGAGCAGTACTTC. Amino acids: CASSSRVGQASPYEQYF.

This clonotype was recorded at least ten times. This chain connects TRBV28 to TRBJ1-3; perhaps TRBD1 as D (6 bases). This CDR3 region has 15 residues. From germline, CDR1 is MDHEN and CDR2 SYDVKM. Trimming cost V 6 bases and J 0 bases, with 12 bases left between them. CDR3 protein: CASSLDSVSGNTIYF. In DNA, the CDR3 is TGTGCCAGCAGCCTGGACAGTGTCTCTGGAAACACCATATATTTT.

This chain connects TRBV10-3 to TRBJ1-1, with a weak D call TRBD1 (6 bases). Germline CDR1 and CDR2: ENHRY and SYGVKD. The CDR3 length is 14 residues. V lost 2 bases and J lost 4, with 11 bases in between. The CDR3 DNA sequence: TGTGCCATCAGTGAGGTACAGGGCGGCACTGAAGCTTTCTTT. Residues: CAISEVQGGTEAFF.

V usage is TRBV5-5 and J usage is TRBJ1-6; D gene ambiguous. The V gene's germline CDR1 is SGHKS and CDR2 YYEKEE (reference sequence). The CDR3 covers 15 residues. Deletions cut 5 bases from V and 10 bases from J, with 19 bases between. CDR3 nucleotide sequence: TGTGCCAGCAGTGCCTGGACGGCTGAGGGATCACCCCTCCACTTT. Protein sequence: CASSAWTAEGSPLHF.

The V gene is TRBV6-1, the J gene TRBJ2-1; 9 positions match TRBD2. Looked up from germline, CDR1 is MNHNS and CDR2 is SASEGT. The CDR3 spans 15 residues. J was trimmed by 7 bases and V by 6 bases; bases with no gene match: 10. The CDR3 bases are TGTGCCAGCAGGGAGCGGGGGGCCTCTTCAAATGAGCAGTTCTTC. Residues: CASRERGASSNEQFF.

The chain has TRBV4-1 and TRBJ1-4, with D maybe TRBD1 (5 bases). With 4 bases removed from V and 5 bases from J, the gap between germline ends came to 20 bases. Germline V gene data show CDR1 as MGHRA and CDR2 as YSYEKL. CDR3 length equals 17 residues. The CDR3 nucleotides are TGCGCCAGCAGCCGGGACTCCTTGCGACCTTTGAATGAAAAACTGTTTTTT. This gives the protein CASSRDSLRPLNEKLFF.

The V call is TRBV9, the J call TRBJ1-3; D gene uncertain. Germline-derived CDR1 and CDR2 are SGDLS and YYNGEE. CDR3 length: 13 residues. V was pared by 8 bases and J by 0 bases, with 9 bases between. CDR3 sequence: CASGYGSGNTIYF. DNA for the CDR3: TGTGCCAGTGGCTACGGCTCTGGAAACACCATATATTTT.

This chain joins TRBV4-1 and TRBJ1-2; D is unclear. In germline, CDR1 is MGHRA, CDR2 YSYEKL. Trimming stripped 1 base from V and 2 bases from J, with 8 bases between. There are 14 residues in the CDR3. CDR3 sequence (DNA): TGCGCCAGCAGCCAAGTTGGGAAAAACTATGGCTACACCTTC. Residues: CASSQVGKNYGYTF.

The rearrangement joins TRBV28 to TRBJ1-1, with 7 bases that match TRBD1. From germline, CDR1 is MDHEN and CDR2 SYDVKM. This CDR3 has 13 amino acids. The J segment lost 4 bases and the V segment lost 7 bases, leaving 6 bases of the junction unmatched. The CDR3 sequence is CASKDDRATEAFF. The CDR3 nucleotides are TGTGCCAGCAAGGACGACAGGGCCACTGAAGCTTTCTTT.

This clonotype was recorded at least ten times. V and J are TRBV20-1 and TRBJ2-5; the match to TRBD2 covers 13 bases. The CDR3 is made up of 17 amino acids. J was trimmed by 7 bases and V by 6 bases; bases with no gene match: 17. From germline, CDR1 is DFQATT and CDR2 SNEGSKA (reference sequence). The CDR3 loop is CSASLLAGGPDLTTQYF. In DNA, the CDR3 is TGCAGTGCCTCCTTACTAGCGGGAGGGCCGGATCTGACGACCCAGTACTTC.

This clonotype was seen many times. V usage is TRBV28 and J usage is TRBJ2-5; TRBD2 matches 10 bases. The CDR3 has 15 amino acids. From germline, CDR1 is MDHEN and CDR2 SYDVKM. V lost 3 bases to trimming and J lost 5 bases; unmatched junction nucleotides: 6. The CDR3 sequence: CASSFSSGRWETQYF. CDR3 DNA sequence: TGTGCCAGCAGTTTTAGTAGCGGGAGGTGGGAGACCCAGTACTTC.

This clonotype was picked up many times. The V call is TRBV27, the J call TRBJ2-7; the D is unclear. This CDR3 is built from 14 residues. V lost 4 bases, J lost 4 bases, and 14 bases lay in between. The germline V gene encodes CDR1 MNHEY and CDR2 SMNVEV (reference sequence). CDR3 DNA sequence: TGTGCCAGCAGTTCTCGATCAAGGACGTACGAGCAGTACTTC. It is translated as CASSSRSRTYEQYF.